This TCR beta chain emerged from a study of blood T cell repertoires in COVID-19. As handled by the study authors: Estimates of nucleated cell counts were drawn from the amplification of reference gene primers. Assay: immunoSEQ multiplex PCR; the TCRdb copy retains only in-frame clones and omits some. That table furnishes V, J and clone size, whereas the DNA furnished D and trimming. The sample consists of around 270,000 clones, more than 65% of them appearing once. This clone was recorded once. From germline, CDR1 is GTSNPN and CDR2 SVGIG (reference sequence). This CDR3 spans 14 amino acids. The V gene end was trimmed by 5 bases and the J gene end by 7 bases; junction bases not matched to a gene: 12.

What was sequenced was peripheral blood. This sequence joins TRBV30 and TRBJ1-2; 8 bases line up with TRBD1. The TCR comes from a person aged 70 to 79 with COVID-19, enrolled during active disease. The CDR3 bases are TGTGCCTGGCTCAGGGGGCCGGGCTGGGGTGGCTACACCTTC. As protein: CAWLRGPGWGGYTF.